A selection of T cell receptor beta chains follows, all from one sample in a study of T cells in Graves' hyperthyroidism and ophthalmopathy. TCRdb re-analysed the multiplex PCR reads in MiXCR, keeping a single row per CDR3 protein. The data show roughly 660,000 distinct CDR3 sequences, with approximately 15% seen just once and 15% to 17% held by the top ten. The specimen was blood. The receptors here all came from a man between 50 and 59 years old with Graves' hyperthyroidism. CDR3s leave out the opening cysteine and the closing phenylalanine or tryptophan.

V: TRBV19
J: TRBJ2-7
CDR3: ASSGPITGATIYEQY

V: TRBV20-1
J: TRBJ1-2
CDR3: SAIRENYGYT

V: TRBV5-1
J: TRBJ2-3
CDR3: ASSPLAGEDTQY

V: TRBV14
J: TRBJ1-1
CDR3: ASSRVLDTEAF

V: TRBV27
J: TRBJ2-7
CDR3: ASAWGQTCEQY

V: TRBV5-1
J: TRBJ2-7
CDR3: ASSLAPGLAGPEQY

V: TRBV28
J: TRBJ2-7
CDR3: ASNPHGGAFSYGQY

V: TRBV12-3/TRBV12-4
J: TRBJ1-1
CDR3: ASSSDRGRTEAF

V: TRBV28
J: TRBJ1-4
CDR3: ATEDANNEKLF

V: TRBV27
J: TRBJ2-1
CDR3: ASSLRRLLSYNEQF

V: TRBV4-2
J: TRBJ2-3
CDR3: ASSQDGNGRPSTDTQY

V: TRBV5-1
J: TRBJ2-1
CDR3: ASNPTSNGEQF

V: TRBV11-2
J: TRBJ2-1
CDR3: ASSLEAGEQF

V: TRBV12-3/TRBV12-4
J: TRBJ1-5
CDR3: ASSPGGPQH

V: TRBV14
J: TRBJ2-3
CDR3: ASSPAGRLAETTDTQY

V: TRBV28
J: TRBJ2-7
CDR3: ASLLREPHEQY

V: TRBV5-4
J: TRBJ1-2
CDR3: ASRPLLLETDLYGYT

V: TRBV7-8
J: TRBJ1-3
CDR3: ASSLVGPGNTIY

V: TRBV28
J: TRBJ2-5
CDR3: ASSLSASGRPRGETQY

V: TRBV5-6
J: TRBJ2-7
CDR3: ASSLTDDEQY

V: TRBV19
J: TRBJ1-1
CDR3: ASTPGGGRTEAF

V: TRBV6-2/TRBV6-3
J: TRBJ2-2
CDR3: ASSPTSGPNTGELF

V: TRBV19
J: TRBJ2-6
CDR3: AGGANGANVLT

V: TRBV30
J: TRBJ2-5
CDR3: AGLRVYQETQY

V: TRBV29-1
J: TRBJ2-7
CDR3: SVVTGTINEQY

V: TRBV28
J: TRBJ1-1
CDR3: ATTKGGPSTEAF

V: TRBV12-3/TRBV12-4
J: TRBJ1-2
CDR3: ASSTTGTANYGYT